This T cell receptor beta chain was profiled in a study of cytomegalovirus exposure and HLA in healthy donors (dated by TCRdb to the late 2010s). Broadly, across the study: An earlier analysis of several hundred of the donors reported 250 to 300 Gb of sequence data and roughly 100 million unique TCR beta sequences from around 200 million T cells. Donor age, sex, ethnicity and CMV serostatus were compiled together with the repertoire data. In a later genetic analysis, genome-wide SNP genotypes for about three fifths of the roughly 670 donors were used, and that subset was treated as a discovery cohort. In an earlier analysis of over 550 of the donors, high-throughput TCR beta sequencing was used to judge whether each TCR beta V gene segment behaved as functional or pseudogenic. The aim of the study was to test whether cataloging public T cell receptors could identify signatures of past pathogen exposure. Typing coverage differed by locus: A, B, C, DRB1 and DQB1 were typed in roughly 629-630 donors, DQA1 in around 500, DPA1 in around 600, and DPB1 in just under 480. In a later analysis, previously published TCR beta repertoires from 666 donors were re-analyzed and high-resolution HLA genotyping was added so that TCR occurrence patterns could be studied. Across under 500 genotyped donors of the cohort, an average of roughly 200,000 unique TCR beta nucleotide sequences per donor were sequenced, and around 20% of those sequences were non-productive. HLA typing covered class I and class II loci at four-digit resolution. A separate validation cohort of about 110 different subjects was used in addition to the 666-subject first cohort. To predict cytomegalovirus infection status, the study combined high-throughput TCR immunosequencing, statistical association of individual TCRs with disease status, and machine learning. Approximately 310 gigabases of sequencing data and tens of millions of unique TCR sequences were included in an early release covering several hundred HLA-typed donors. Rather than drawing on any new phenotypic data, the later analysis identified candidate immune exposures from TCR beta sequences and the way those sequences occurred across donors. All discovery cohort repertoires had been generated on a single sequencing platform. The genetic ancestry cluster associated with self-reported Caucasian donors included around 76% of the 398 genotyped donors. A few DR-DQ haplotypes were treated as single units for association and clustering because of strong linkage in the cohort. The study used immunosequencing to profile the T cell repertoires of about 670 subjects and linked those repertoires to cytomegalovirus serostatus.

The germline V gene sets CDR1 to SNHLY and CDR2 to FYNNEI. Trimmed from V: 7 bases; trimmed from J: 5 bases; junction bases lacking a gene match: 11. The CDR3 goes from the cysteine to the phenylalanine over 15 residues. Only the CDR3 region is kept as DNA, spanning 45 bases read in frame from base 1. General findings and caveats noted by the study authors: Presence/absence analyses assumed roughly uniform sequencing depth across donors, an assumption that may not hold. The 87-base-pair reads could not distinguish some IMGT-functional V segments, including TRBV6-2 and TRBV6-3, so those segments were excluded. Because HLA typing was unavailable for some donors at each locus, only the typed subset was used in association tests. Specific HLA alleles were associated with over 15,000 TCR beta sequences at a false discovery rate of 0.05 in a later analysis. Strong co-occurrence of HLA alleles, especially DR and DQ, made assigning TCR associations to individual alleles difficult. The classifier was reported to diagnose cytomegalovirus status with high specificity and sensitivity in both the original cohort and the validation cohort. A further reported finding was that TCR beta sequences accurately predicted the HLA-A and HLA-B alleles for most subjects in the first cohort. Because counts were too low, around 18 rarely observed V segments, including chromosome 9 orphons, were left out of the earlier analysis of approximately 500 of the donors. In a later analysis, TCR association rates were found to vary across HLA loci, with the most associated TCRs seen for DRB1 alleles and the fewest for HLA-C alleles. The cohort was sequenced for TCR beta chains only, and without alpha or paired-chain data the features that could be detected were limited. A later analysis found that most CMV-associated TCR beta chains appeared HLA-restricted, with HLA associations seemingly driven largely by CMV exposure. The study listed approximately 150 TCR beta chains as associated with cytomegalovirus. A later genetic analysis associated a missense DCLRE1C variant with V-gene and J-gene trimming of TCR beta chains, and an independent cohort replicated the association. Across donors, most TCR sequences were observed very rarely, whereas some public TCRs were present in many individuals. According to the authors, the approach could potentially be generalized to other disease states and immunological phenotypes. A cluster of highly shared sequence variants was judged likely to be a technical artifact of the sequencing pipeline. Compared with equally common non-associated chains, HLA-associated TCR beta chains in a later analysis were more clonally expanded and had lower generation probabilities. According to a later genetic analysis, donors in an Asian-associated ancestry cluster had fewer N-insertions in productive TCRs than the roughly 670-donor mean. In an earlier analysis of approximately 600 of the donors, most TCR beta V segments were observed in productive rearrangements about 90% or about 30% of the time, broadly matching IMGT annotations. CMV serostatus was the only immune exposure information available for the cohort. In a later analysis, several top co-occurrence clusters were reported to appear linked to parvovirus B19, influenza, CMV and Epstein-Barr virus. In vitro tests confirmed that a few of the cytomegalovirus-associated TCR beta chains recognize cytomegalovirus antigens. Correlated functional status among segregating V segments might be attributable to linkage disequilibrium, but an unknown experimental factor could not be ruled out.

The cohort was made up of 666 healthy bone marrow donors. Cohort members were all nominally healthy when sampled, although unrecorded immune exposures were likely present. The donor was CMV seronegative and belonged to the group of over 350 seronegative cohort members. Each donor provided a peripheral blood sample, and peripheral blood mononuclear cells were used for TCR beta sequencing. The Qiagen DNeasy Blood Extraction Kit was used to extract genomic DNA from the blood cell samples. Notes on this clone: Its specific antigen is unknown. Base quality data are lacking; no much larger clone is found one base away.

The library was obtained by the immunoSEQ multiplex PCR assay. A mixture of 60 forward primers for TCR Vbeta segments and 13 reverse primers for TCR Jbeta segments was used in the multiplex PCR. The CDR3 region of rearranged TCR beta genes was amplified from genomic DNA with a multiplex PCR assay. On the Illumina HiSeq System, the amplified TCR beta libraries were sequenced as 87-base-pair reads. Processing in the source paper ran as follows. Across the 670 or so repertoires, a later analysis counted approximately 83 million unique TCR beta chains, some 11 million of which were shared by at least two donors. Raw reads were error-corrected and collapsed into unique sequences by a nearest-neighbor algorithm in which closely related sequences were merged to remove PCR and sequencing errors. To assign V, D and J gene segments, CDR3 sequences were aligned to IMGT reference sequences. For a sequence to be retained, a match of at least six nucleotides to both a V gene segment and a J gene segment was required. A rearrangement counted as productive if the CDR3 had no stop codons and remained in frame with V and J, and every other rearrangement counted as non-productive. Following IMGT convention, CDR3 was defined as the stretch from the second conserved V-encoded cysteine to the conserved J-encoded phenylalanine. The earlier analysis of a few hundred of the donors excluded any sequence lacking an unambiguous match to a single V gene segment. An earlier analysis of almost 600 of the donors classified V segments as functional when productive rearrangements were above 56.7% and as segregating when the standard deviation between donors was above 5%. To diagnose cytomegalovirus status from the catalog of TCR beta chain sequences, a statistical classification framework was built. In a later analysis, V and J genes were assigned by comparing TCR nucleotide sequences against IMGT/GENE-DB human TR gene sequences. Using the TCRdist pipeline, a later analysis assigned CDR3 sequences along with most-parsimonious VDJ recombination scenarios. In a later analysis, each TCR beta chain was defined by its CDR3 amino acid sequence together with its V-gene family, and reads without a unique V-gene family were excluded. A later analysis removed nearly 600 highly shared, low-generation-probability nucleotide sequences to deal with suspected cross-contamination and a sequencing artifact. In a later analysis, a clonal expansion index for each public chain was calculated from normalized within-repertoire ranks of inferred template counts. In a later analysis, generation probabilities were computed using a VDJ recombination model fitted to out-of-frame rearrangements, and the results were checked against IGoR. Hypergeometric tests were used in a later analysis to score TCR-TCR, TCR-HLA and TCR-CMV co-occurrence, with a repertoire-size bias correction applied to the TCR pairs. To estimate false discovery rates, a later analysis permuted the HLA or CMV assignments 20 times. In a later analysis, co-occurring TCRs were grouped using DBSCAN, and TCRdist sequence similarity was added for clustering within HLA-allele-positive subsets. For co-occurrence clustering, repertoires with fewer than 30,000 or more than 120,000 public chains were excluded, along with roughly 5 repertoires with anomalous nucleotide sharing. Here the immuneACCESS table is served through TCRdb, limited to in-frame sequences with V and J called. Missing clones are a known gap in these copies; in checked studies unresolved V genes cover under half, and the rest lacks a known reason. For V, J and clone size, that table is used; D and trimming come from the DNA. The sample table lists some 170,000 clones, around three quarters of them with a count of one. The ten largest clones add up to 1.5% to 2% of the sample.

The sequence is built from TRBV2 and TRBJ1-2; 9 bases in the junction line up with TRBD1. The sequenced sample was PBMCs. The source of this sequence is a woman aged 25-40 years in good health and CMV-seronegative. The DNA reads TGTGCCAGCACCCTGGAGGACAGGGGTGGTTATGGCTACACCTTC. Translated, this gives CASTLEDRGGYGYTF.